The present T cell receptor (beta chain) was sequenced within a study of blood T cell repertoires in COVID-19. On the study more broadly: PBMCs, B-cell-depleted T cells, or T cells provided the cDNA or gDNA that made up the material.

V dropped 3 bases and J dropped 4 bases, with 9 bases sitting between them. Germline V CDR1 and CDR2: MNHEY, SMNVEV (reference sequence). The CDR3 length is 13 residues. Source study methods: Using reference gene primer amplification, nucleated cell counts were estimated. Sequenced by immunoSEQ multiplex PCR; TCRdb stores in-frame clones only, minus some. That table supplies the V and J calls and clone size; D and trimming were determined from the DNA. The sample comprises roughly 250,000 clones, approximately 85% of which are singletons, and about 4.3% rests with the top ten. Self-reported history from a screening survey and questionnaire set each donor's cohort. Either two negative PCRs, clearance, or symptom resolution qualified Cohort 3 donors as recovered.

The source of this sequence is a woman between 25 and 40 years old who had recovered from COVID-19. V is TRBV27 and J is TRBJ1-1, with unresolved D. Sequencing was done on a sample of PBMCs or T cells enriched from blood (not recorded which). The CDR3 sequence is CASSLWTSTEAFF. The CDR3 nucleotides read TGTGCCAGCAGTTTGTGGACTAGCACTGAAGCTTTCTTT.